These T cell receptor beta chains were read from a single sample in a study of human T cells and chemical hapten exposure. From the RACE reads, TCRdb called clonotypes with MiXCR, one entry per CDR3 protein. The table has around 160,000 distinct CDR3 sequences, about 14% seen once. The input for sequencing was whole blood, taken in connection with sensitization to the hapten diphenylcyclopropenone (DPC). The receptors originated from a woman in her twenties or thirties with alopecia areata. Some clones in this sample may be carry-over from other donors' samples. The CDR3 runs from the conserved cysteine through the conserved F or W. Fields, in order: J gene, V gene, clone size, D gene, CDR3 DNA, CDR3 protein. A D gene is named only where the DNA matches it firmly. Rows give clone size only sometimes, using once, few, many, or a class for an expanded clone.

TRBJ2-7 | TRBV12-3/TRBV12-4 | . | . | TGTGCCAGCAGCCATTATGTCGGTGAATACGAGCAGTACTTC | CASSHYVGEYEQYF
TRBJ1-2 | TRBV28 | many | TRBD1 | TGTGCCAGCAGTTTCGCAGGGGGCCTAGCTAACTATGGCTACACCTTC | CASSFAGGLANYGYTF
TRBJ1-1 | TRBV7-2 | few | TRBD1 | TGTGCCAGCCAGGGACAGTGGAACACTGAAGCTTTCTTT | CASQGQWNTEAFF
TRBJ1-2 | TRBV28 | . | TRBD1 | TGTGCCAGCAGTTTAGCACAGGGGGATGGCTACACCTTC | CASSLAQGDGYTF
TRBJ2-7 | TRBV7-9 | few | . | TGTGCCAGCAGCCGCGGGGCTAATGAGCAGTACTTC | CASSRGANEQYF
TRBJ1-5 | TRBV3-1 | many | . | TGTGCCAGCAGCCAAGAATGGGGTAGCAATCAGCCCCAGCATTTT | CASSQEWGSNQPQHF
TRBJ1-2 | TRBV29-1 | . | . | TGCAGCGAATGGGGGAAAGGCGGCTACACCTTC | CSEWGKGGYTF
TRBJ1-5 | TRBV29-1 | many | . | TGCAGCGTTGGGACCGGGGACGGTTATCAGCCCCAGCATTTT | CSVGTGDGYQPQHF
TRBJ2-7 | TRBV12-3/TRBV12-4 | few | . | TGTGCCAGCTCCGAACTAATAAGTTACGAGCAGTACTTC | CASSELISYEQYF
TRBJ2-3 | TRBV28 | many | TRBD1 | TGTGCCAGCACGGGGACAGGGGTGGTAGATACGCAGTATTTT | CASTGTGVVDTQYF
TRBJ2-7 | TRBV7-2 | few | . | TGTGCCAGCAGTTCCCGGCTAGCGTGGGAGCAGTACTTC | CASSSRLAWEQYF
TRBJ2-2 | TRBV7-7 | . | . | TGTGCTAGCAGCTTAGCTAGCGTGGAAGTCACCGGGGAGCTGTTTTTT | CASSLASVEVTGELFF
TRBJ2-3 | TRBV28 | many | . | TGTGCCAGCAGTTTCTTAGCAGGCACAGATACGCAGTATTTT | CASSFLAGTDTQYF
TRBJ2-7 | TRBV5-1 | . | TRBD2 | TGCGCCAGCAGCTTGGTAGGGCGGGAGCGGTACGAGCAGTACTTC | CASSLVGRERYEQYF
TRBJ1-6 | TRBV20-1 | few | . | TGCAGTGCTAGAGGCGGGAATTCACCCCTCCACTTT | CSARGGNSPLHF
TRBJ2-2 | TRBV29-1 | . | . | TGCAGCGGCGAATACACCGGGGAGCTGTTTTTT | CSGEYTGELFF
TRBJ2-1 | TRBV4-2 | many | . | TGTGCCAGCAGCCAAGGCATCGGGACCGTCTCCTACAATGAGCAGTTCTTC | CASSQGIGTVSYNEQFF
TRBJ1-1 | TRBV18 | . | . | TGTGCCAGCTCACCGGCTTCTCAGGGGTACACTGAAGCTTTCTTT | CASSPASQGYTEAFF
TRBJ2-5 | TRBV4-3 | . | TRBD2 | TGCGCCAGCAGCCAAGAGGTGACTAGCGGGGGAGAAGAGACCCAGTACTTC | CASSQEVTSGGEETQYF
TRBJ1-6 | TRBV2 | few | . | TGTGCCAGCAGTGATCAGGGGAGATCACCCCTCCACTTT | CASSDQGRSPLHF
TRBJ2-7 | TRBV12-3/TRBV12-4 | many | TRBD2 | TGTGCCAGCAGTACCGGGACTAGCGGGAGGGCCCACTACGAGCAGTACTTC | CASSTGTSGRAHYEQYF